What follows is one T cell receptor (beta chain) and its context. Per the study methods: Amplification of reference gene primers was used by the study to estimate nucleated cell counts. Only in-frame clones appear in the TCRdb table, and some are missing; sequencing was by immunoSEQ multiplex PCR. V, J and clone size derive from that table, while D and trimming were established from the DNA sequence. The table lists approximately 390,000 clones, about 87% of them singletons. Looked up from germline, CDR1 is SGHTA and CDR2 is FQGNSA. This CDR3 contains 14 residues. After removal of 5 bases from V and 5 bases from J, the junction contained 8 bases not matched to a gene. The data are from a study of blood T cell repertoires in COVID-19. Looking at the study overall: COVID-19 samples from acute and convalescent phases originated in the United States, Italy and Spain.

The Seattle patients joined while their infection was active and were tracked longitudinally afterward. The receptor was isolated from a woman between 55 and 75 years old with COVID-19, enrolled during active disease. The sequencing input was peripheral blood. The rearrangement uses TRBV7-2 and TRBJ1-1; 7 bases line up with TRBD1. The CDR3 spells CASSVNRGRTEAFF. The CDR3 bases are TGTGCCAGCAGCGTAAACAGGGGTAGAACTGAAGCTTTCTTT.